The clone carrying this TCR beta chain came up once. Its target is not known. Produced via immunoSEQ multiplex PCR; TCRdb's table is partial and in-frame only. This table holds 10,000 to 12,000 clones, about two thirds found once. The post-treatment osteosarcoma tumors were primary, local recurrence or metastasis specimens from poor-prognosis patients. V shed 6 bases and J 4 bases; nucleotides not matched to a gene: 6. Germline V gene lookup returns CDR1 MRHNA and CDR2 SNTAGT. The CDR3 covers 15 residues. The sample is drawn from a study of the immune and genomic landscape of osteosarcoma. Study-level background: Patients had high-grade osteosarcoma, aged about 5-81 at diagnosis. Regarding the study as a whole: A few cases had a single hyperexpanded clone dominating the repertoire, all with fewer than 100 T-cell clonotypes.

Material for sequencing was osteosarcoma tumor tissue from the lung. The J gene is TRBJ2-2, the V gene TRBV6-4; 9 bases align to TRBD1. The TCR sequence derives from a human donor with osteosarcoma. The CDR3 bases are TGTGCCAGCAGCCCCGGGACAGGGCCCACCGGGGAGCTGTTTTTT. Amino acid sequence: CASSPGTGPTGELFF.